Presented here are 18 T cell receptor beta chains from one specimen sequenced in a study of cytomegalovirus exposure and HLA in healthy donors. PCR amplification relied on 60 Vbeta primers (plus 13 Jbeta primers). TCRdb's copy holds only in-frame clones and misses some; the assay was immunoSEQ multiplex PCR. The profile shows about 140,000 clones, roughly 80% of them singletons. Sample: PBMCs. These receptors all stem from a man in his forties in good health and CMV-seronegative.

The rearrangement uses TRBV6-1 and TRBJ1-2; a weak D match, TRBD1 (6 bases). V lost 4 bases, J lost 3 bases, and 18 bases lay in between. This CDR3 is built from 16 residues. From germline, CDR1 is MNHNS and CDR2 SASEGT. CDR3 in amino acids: CASSGANRAFDYGYTF. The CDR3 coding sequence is TGTGCCAGCAGTGGCGCTAACAGGGCATTCGACTATGGCTACACCTTC.

DNA of the CDR3: TGTGCCACTAAGACTAGCGGGGGTAACACCGGGGAGCTGTTTTTT. It is translated as CATKTSGGNTGELFF. The chain has TRBV19 and TRBJ2-2; 12 bases line up with TRBD2. The length of the CDR3 is 15 residues. The germline gives CDR1 LNHDA, CDR2 SQIVND (reference sequence). J gave up 2 bases and V 10 bases, and 5 bases lay outside the gene matches. The complete variable domain, with remaining parts taken from reference TRBV19 and TRBJ2-2, reads DGGITQSPKYLFRKEGQNVTLSCEQNLNHDAMYWYRQDPGQGLRLIYYSQIVNDFQKGDIAEGYSVSREKKESFPLTVTSAQKNPTAFYLCATKTSGGNTGELFFGEGSRLTVL.

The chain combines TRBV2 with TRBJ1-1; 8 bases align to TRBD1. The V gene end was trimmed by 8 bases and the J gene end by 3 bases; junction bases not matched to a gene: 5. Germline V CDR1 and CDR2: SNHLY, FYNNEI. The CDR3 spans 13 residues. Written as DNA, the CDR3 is TGTGCCAGCGAGTTACAGGGGGACACTGAAGCTTTCTTT. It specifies CASELQGDTEAFF.

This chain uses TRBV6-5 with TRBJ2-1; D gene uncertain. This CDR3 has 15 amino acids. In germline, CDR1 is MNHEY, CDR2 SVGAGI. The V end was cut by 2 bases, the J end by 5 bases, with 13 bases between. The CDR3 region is CASSYEPRENNEQFF. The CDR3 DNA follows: TGTGCCAGCAGTTACGAACCCCGAGAGAACAATGAGCAGTTCTTC.

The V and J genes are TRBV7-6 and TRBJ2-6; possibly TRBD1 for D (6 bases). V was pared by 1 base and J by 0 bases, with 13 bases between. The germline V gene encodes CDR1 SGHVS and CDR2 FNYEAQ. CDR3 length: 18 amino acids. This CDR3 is CASSLGQGIFSGANVLTF. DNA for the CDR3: TGTGCCAGCAGCTTAGGGCAGGGGATCTTCTCTGGGGCCAACGTCCTGACTTTC.

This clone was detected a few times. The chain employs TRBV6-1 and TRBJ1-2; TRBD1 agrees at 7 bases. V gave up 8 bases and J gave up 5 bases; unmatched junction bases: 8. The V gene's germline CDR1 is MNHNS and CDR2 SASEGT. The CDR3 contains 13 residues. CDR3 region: CASLRGQGYGYTF. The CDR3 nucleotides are TGTGCCAGCCTGAGGGGGCAGGGATATGGCTACACCTTC.

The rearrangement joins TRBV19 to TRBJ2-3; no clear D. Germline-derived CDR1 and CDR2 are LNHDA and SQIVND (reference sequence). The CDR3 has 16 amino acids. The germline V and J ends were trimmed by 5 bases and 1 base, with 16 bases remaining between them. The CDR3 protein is CASSPYAGIGTDTQYF. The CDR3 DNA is TGTGCCAGTAGTCCTTACGCAGGCATAGGCACAGATACGCAGTATTTT. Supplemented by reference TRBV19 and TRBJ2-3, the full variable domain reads DGGITQSPKYLFRKEGQNVTLSCEQNLNHDAMYWYRQDPGQGLRLIYYSQIVNDFQKGDIAEGYSVSREKKESFPLTVTSAQKNPTAFYLCASSPYAGIGTDTQYFGPGTRLTVL.

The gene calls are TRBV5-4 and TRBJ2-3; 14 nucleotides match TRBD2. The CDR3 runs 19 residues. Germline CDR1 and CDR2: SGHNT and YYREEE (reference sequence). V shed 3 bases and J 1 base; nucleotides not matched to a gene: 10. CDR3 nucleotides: TGTGCCAGCAGCTATCGGACTAGCGGGGGGAACCTTCGCACAGATACGCAGTATTTT. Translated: CASSYRTSGGNLRTDTQYF.

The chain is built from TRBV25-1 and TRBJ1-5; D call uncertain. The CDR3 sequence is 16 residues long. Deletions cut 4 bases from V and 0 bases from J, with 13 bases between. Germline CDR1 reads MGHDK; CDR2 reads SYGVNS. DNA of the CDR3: TGTGCCAGCAGTGGGGGAGGTCCCTATAGCAATCAGCCCCAGCATTTT. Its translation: CASSGGGPYSNQPQHF.

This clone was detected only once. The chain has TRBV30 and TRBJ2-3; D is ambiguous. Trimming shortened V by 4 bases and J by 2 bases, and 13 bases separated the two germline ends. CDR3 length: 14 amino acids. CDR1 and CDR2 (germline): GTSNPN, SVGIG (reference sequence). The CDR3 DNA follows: TGTGCCTGGAAGATAAGTCACTACACAGATACGCAGTATTTT. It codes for CAWKISHYTDTQYF.

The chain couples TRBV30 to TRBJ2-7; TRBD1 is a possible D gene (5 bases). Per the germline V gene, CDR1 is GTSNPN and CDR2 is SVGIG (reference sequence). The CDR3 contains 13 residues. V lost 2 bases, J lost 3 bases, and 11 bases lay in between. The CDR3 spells CAWSQGRYYEQYF. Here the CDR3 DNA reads TGTGCCTGGAGTCAGGGTAGGTACTACGAGCAGTACTTC.

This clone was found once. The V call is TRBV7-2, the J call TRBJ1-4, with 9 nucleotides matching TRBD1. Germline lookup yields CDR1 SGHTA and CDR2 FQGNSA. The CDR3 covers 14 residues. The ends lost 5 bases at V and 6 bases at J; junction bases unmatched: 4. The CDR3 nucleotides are TGTGCCAGCAGCCCACGGGACAGGGATGAAAAACTGTTTTTT. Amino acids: CASSPRDRDEKLFF.

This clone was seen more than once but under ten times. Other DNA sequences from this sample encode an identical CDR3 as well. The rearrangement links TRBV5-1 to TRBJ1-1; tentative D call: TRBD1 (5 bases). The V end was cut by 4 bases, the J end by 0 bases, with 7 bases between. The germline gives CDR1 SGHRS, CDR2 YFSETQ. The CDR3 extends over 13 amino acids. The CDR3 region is CASSQTVNTEAFF. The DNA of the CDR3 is TGCGCCAGCAGCCAGACAGTGAACACTGAAGCTTTCTTT. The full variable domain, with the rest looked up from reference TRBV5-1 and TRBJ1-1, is KAGVTQTPRYLIKTRGQQVTLSCSPISGHRSVSWYQQTPGQGLQFLFEYFSETQRNKGNFPGRFSGRQFSNSRSEMNVSTLELGDSALYLCASSQTVNTEAFFGQGTRLTVV.

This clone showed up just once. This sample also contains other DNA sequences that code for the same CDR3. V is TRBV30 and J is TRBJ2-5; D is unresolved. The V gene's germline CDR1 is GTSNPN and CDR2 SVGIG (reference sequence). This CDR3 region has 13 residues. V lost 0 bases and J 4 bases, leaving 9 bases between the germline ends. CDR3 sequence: CAWSVRVRETQYF. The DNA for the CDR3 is TGTGCCTGGAGTGTACGGGTACGAGAGACCCAGTACTTC.

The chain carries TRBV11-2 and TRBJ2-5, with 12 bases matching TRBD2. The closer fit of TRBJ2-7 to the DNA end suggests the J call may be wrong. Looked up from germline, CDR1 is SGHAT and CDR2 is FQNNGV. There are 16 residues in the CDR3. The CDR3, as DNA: TGTGCCAGCAGCTTAGTTCTAGCGGGGGGGCCTTACGAGCAGTACTTC. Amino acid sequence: CASSLVLAGGPYEQYF.

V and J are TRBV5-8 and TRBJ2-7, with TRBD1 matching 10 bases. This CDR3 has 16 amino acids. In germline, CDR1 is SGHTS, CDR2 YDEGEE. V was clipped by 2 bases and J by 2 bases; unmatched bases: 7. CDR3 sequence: CASSFPVGQGAYEQYF. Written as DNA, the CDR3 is TGTGCCAGCAGCTTTCCGGTAGGACAGGGGGCCTACGAGCAGTACTTC.

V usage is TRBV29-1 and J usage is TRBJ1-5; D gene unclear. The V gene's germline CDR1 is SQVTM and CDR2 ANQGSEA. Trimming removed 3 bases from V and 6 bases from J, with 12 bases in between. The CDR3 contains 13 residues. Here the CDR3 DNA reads TGCAGCGTTGATTCCGGGGATGGTCAGCCCCAGCATTTT. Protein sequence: CSVDSGDGQPQHF.

DNA of the CDR3: TGCGCCAGCAGCCGAGGACAGGCCATGAACACTGAAGCTTTCTTT. Protein product: CASSRGQAMNTEAFF. The chain couples TRBV4-1 to TRBJ1-1, with 7 nucleotides matching TRBD1. The CDR3 has 15 residues. Germline CDR1 and CDR2: MGHRA and YSYEKL. With V trimmed by 4 bases and J by 0 bases, 5 bases remained unmatched.